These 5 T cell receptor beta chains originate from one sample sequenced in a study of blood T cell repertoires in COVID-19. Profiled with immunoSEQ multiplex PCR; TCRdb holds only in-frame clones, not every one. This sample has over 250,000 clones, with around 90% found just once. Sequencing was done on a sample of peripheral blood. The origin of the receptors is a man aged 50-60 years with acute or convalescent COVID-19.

The CDR3 bases are TGTGCCAGCAGCACTACAGGGTCAAGGGGCACTGAAGCTTTCTTT. Its translation: CASSTTGSRGTEAFF. The rearrangement joins TRBV21-1 to TRBJ1-1; the D segment call TRBD1 is taken from the table without a DNA check. TRBV21-1 is an annotated pseudogene. This CDR3 is 15 amino acids long.

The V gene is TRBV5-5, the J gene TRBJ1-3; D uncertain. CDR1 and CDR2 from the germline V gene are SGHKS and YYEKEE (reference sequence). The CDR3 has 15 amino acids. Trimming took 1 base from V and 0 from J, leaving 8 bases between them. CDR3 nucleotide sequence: TGTGCCAGCAGCTTGTCAGGTTTCTCTGGAAACACCATATATTTT. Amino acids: CASSLSGFSGNTIYF.

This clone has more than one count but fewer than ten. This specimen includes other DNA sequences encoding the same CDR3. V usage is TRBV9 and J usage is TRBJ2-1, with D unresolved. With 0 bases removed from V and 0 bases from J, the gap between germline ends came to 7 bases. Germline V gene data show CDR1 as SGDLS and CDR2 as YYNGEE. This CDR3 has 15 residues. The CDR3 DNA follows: TGTGCCAGCAGCGTAGGGCGGAGCTCCTACAATGAGCAGTTCTTC. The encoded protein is CASSVGRSSYNEQFF.

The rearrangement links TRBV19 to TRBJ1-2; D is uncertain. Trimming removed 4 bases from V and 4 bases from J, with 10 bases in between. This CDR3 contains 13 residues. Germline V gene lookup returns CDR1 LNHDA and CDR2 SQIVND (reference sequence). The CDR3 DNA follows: TGTGCCAGTAGTAGCCGGGAGACCTATGGCTACACCTTC. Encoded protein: CASSSRETYGYTF. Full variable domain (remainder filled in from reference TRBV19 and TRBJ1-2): DGGITQSPKYLFRKEGQNVTLSCEQNLNHDAMYWYRQDPGQGLRLIYYSQIVNDFQKGDIAEGYSVSREKKESFPLTVTSAQKNPTAFYLCASSSRETYGYTFGSGTRLTVV.

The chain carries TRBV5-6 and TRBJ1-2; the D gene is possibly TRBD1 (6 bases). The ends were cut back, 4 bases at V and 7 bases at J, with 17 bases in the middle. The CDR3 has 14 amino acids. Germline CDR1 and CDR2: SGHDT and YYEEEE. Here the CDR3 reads CASSNYQQGRGYTF. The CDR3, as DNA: TGTGCCAGCAGCAACTACCAACAGGGCCGTGGCTACACCTTC.